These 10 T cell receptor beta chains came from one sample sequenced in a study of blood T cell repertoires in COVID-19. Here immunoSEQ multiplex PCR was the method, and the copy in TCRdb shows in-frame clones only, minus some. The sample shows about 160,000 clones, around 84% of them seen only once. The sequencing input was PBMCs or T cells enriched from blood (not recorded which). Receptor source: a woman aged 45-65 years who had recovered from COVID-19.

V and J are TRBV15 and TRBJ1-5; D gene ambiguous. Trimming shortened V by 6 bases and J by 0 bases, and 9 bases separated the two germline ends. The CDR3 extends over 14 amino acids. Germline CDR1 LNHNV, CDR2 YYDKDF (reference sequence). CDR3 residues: CATSPGNSNQPQHF. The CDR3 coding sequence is TGTGCCACCAGTCCAGGTAATAGCAATCAGCCCCAGCATTTT.

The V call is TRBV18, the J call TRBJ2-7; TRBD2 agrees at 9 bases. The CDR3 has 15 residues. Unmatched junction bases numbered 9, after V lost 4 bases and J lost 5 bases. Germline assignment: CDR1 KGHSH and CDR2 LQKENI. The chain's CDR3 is CASSLFSGRSDEQYF. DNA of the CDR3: TGTGCCAGCTCACTCTTCAGCGGGAGGTCCGACGAGCAGTACTTC.

CDR3 residues: CASSVRVQETQYF. The CDR3 DNA reads as TGTGCCAGCAGCGTTCGGGTTCAAGAGACCCAGTACTTC. The V and J genes are TRBV7-2 and TRBJ2-5; D not resolved. The CDR3 length is 13 residues. Trimming left V 5 bases short and J 2 bases short, with 9 bases between. From germline, CDR1 is SGHTA and CDR2 FQGNSA.

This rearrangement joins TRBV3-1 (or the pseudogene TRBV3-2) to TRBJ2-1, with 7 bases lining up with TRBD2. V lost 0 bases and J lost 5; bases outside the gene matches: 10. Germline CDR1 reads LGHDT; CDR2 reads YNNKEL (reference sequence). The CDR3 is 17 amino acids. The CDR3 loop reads CASSQDQTSRAHNEQFF. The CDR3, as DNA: TGTGCCAGCAGCCAAGATCAGACTAGCCGGGCGCACAATGAGCAGTTCTTC.

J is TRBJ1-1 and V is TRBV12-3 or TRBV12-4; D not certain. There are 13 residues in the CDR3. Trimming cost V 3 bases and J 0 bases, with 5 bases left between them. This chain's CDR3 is CASSFPLNTEAFF. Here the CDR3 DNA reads TGTGCCAGCAGTTTTCCTTTGAACACTGAAGCTTTCTTT.

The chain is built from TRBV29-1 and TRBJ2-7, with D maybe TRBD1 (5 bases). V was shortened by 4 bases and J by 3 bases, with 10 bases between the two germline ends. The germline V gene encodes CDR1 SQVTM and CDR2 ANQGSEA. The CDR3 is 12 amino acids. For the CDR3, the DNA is TGCAGCGTTGGACAGAGCCTCTACGAGCAGTACTTC. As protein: CSVGQSLYEQYF.

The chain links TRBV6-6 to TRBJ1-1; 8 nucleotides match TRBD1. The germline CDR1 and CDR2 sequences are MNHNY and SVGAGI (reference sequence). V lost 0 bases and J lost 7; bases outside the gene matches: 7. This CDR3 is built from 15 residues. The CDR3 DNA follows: TGTGCCAGCAGTTACTCGGGACAGGAAGAGGGTGAAGCTTTCTTT. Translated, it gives CASSYSGQEEGEAFF.

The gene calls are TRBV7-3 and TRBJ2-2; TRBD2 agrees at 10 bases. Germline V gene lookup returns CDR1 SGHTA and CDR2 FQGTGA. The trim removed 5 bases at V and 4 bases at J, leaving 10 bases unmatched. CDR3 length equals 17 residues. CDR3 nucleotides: TGTGCCAGCAGCACTGGTCTAGCGGGAGTCGGCACCGGGGAGCTGTTTTTT. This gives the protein CASSTGLAGVGTGELFF.

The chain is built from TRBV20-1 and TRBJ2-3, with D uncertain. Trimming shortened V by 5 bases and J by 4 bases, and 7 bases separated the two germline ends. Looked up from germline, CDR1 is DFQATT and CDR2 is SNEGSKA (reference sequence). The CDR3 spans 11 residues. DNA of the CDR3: TGCAGTGCTTGGGCCCCAGATACGCAGTATTTT. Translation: CSAWAPDTQYF.

The CDR3 sequence is CASSQELTSINTDTQYF. In DNA, the CDR3 is TGTGCCAGCAGCCAAGAATTGACTAGCATAAACACAGATACGCAGTATTTT. The chain has TRBV3-1 (or the pseudogene TRBV3-2) and TRBJ2-3; the match to TRBD2 covers 7 bases. Looked up from germline, CDR1 is LGHDT and CDR2 is YNNKEL (reference sequence). V dropped 0 bases and J dropped 2; count of bases not matched to a gene: 8. CDR3 length: 17 amino acids.